Below are 28 T cell receptor beta chains sequenced from a single sample in a study of blood T cell repertoires in COVID-19. Using immunoSEQ multiplex PCR, the repertoire was profiled, and TCRdb retains in-frame clones only, with some absent. The table shows around 58,000 clones, with roughly 88% occurring only once. Sequenced: peripheral blood. These receptors came from a human donor in a cohort sampled during active COVID-19.

V is TRBV12-1 and J is TRBJ2-7; TRBD2, as called in the table, went unchecked against the DNA. TRBV12-1 is a pseudogene. The CDR3 spans 16 residues. The CDR3 region is CASPKTSGGGSYEQYF. The CDR3 coding sequence is TGTGCCAGCCCTAAGACTAGCGGGGGGGGCTCCTACGAGCAGTACTTC.

This chain uses TRBV7-2 with TRBJ2-1; the match to TRBD2 covers 13 bases. From germline, CDR1 is SGHTA and CDR2 FQGNSA. Trimming cost V 2 bases and J 7 bases; bases outside gene matches: 8. This CDR3 spans 17 amino acids. The CDR3 DNA follows: TGTGCCAGCAGCTTAACCCACTTACTAGCGGGAGGGAATGAGCAGTTCTTC. The encoded protein is CASSLTHLLAGGNEQFF.

This clone was observed many times. The chain joins TRBV18 to TRBJ2-5, with D tentatively TRBD1 (5 bases). The germline V gene encodes CDR1 KGHSH and CDR2 LQKENI. The CDR3 sequence is 13 residues long. The ends were cut back, 8 bases at V and 5 bases at J, with 15 bases in the middle. The CDR3 region has the DNA TGTGCCAGCGCGCCAGGGTTAGGGGAGACCCAGTACTTC. Protein product: CASAPGLGETQYF.

The rearrangement links TRBV2 to TRBJ2-3; D not resolved. The length of the CDR3 is 11 residues. The germline V gene has CDR1 SNHLY and CDR2 FYNNEI. V was clipped by 8 bases and J by 5 bases, with 8 bases between them. DNA for the CDR3: TGTGCCAGCTCTAGAGGAGATACGCAGTATTTT. Protein product: CASSRGDTQYF. The full variable domain, with the rest looked up from reference TRBV2 and TRBJ2-3, is EPEVTQTPSHQVTQMGQEVILRCVPISNHLYFYWYRQILGQKVEFLVSFYNNEISEKSEIFDDQFSVERPDGSNFTLKIRSTKLEDSAMYFCASSRGDTQYFGPGTRLTVL.

The genes are TRBV7-2 and TRBJ1-1; D call uncertain. The CDR3 consists of 13 residues. The germline V gene encodes CDR1 SGHTA and CDR2 FQGNSA. The ends were cut back, 4 bases at V and 1 base at J, with 7 bases in the middle. The CDR3 bases are TGTGCCAGCAGCTCCGAGAGGAACACTGAAGCTTTCTTT. Its translation: CASSSERNTEAFF.

The gene calls are TRBV30 and TRBJ1-2, with D perhaps matching TRBD1 (5 bases). This CDR3 contains 14 residues. The V and J ends lost 3 bases and 2 bases respectively, with 13 bases between them. Germline V lookup: CDR1 GTSNPN, CDR2 SVGIG (reference sequence). CDR3 DNA: TGTGCCTGGAGACGAGTGGGGGGAAACTATGGCTACACCTTC. This gives the protein CAWRRVGGNYGYTF.

The genes are TRBV19 and TRBJ1-2, with D possibly matching TRBD1 (5 bases). Germline V gives CDR1 LNHDA, CDR2 SQIVND (reference sequence). The CDR3 loop spans 12 amino acids. Deletions cut 6 bases from V and 8 bases from J, with 13 bases between. CDR3 nucleotides: TGTGCCAGTAGGTTGGGGGGAAGCGGCTACACCTTC. This sequence encodes CASRLGGSGYTF.

This rearrangement joins TRBV2 to TRBJ2-1, with 10 bases identical to TRBD1. The CDR3 is 15 amino acids. Losses at the gene ends were 7 bases for V and 6 bases for J; bases not matched to a gene: 9. The germline V gene has CDR1 SNHLY and CDR2 FYNNEI. CDR3 region: CASIGRDRGTNEQFF. The DNA for the CDR3 is TGTGCCAGCATAGGCCGGGACAGGGGTACCAATGAGCAGTTCTTC.

This rearrangement joins TRBV3-1 (or the pseudogene TRBV3-2) to TRBJ2-2; the D is unclear. CDR1 and CDR2 (germline): LGHDT, YNNKEL (reference sequence). CDR3 size: 14 residues. V shed 2 bases and J shed 4 bases, with 8 bases lying between them. In nucleotides, the CDR3 is TGTGCCAGCAGCCAATACCGAGGCACCGGGGAGCTGTTTTTT. The encoded protein is CASSQYRGTGELFF.

The chain is built from TRBV5-1 and TRBJ2-7, with D perhaps TRBD2 (6 bases). This CDR3 spans 15 amino acids. CDR1 is SGHRS and CDR2 is YFSETQ in the germline V gene. Trimming shortened V by 3 bases and J by 1 base, and 14 bases separated the two germline ends. CDR3 bases: TGCGCCAGCAGCTCCCAGCTTGGGGGGTCCTACGAGCAGTACTTC. This gives the protein CASSSQLGGSYEQYF.

This chain links TRBV18 with TRBJ1-1; no firm D call. CDR1 KGHSH and CDR2 LQKENI come from the germline V gene. This CDR3 spans 14 amino acids. Trimming stripped 2 bases from V and 1 base from J, with 8 bases between. Written as DNA, the CDR3 is TGTGCCAGCTCACCAAGTAACAGGAACACTGAAGCTTTCTTT. Translating it yields CASSPSNRNTEAFF.

This rearrangement joins TRBV9 to TRBJ1-1, with D unclear. This CDR3 has 15 residues. Per the germline V gene, CDR1 is SGDLS and CDR2 is YYNGEE. Trimming left V 4 bases short and J 0 bases short, with 13 bases between. The CDR3 protein is CASSPRESLNTEAFF. The CDR3 DNA reads TGTGCCAGCAGCCCCCGCGAGAGCTTGAACACTGAAGCTTTCTTT.

The chain has TRBV18 and TRBJ1-1, with TRBD1 identical over 8 bases. V trimming: 6 bases; J trimming: 4 bases; junction bases outside the gene matches: 10. The CDR3 runs to 15 residues. Germline CDR1 and CDR2: KGHSH and LQKENI. CDR3 protein: CASSAKDRAGTEAFF. CDR3 in DNA: TGTGCCAGCTCGGCGAAGGACAGGGCTGGCACTGAAGCTTTCTTT.

The chain couples TRBV5-1 to TRBJ2-7; 8 positions match TRBD2. Germline trimming cut 1 base from V and 3 bases from J; bases unmatched to any gene: 3. Germline V gene sequence: CDR1 SGHRS, CDR2 YFSETQ. The CDR3 covers 14 residues. The CDR3 bases are TGCGCCAGCAGCTTGATAGCGGGGAACTACGAGCAGTACTTC. Residues: CASSLIAGNYEQYF. Looking up the rest from reference TRBV5-1 and TRBJ2-7 gives the full variable domain: KAGVTQTPRYLIKTRGQQVTLSCSPISGHRSVSWYQQTPGQGLQFLFEYFSETQRNKGNFPGRFSGRQFSNSRSEMNVSTLELGDSALYLCASSLIAGNYEQYFGPGTRLTVT.

The sample holds a few counts of this clone. This sequence joins TRBV28 and TRBJ1-2; the match to TRBD1 covers 7 bases. The J segment lost 13 bases and the V segment lost 4 bases, leaving 9 bases of the junction unmatched. The CDR3 runs to 12 residues. Germline CDR1 reads MDHEN; CDR2 reads SYDVKM. In nucleotides, the CDR3 is TGTGCCAGCAGTTCCCTTCAGGGGGTGGTCACCTTC. Protein: CASSSLQGVVTF.

J is TRBJ1-5 and V is TRBV21-1; TRBD1 is the table's D call and was not checked against the DNA. TRBV21-1 is a known pseudogene. This CDR3 is 19 amino acids long. Written as DNA, the CDR3 is TGTGCCAGCAGCAAAGTCGAAACAAACAGGGTAGGGAGCAATCAGCCCCAGCATTTT. This encodes CASSKVETNRVGSNQPQHF.

The sample holds a few counts of this clone. The chain couples TRBV18 to TRBJ2-1, with 9 bases identical to TRBD2. V was pared by 2 bases and J by 7 bases, with 9 bases of the junction left unmatched. The V gene's germline CDR1 is KGHSH and CDR2 LQKENI. The CDR3 extends over 16 amino acids. The CDR3 region has the DNA TGTGCCAGCTCACCAGTTAGCAAGCGGGGGGCTAATGAGCAGTTCTTC. It codes for CASSPVSKRGANEQFF.

CDR3 amino acids: CASQREGYTYEQYF. The CDR3 nucleotides are TGTGCCAGCCAGCGGGAGGGATACACCTACGAGCAGTACTTC. The J gene is TRBJ2-7, the V gene TRBV6-6, with 10 bases that match TRBD2. CDR1 MNHNY and CDR2 SVGAGI come from the germline V gene (reference sequence). There are 14 residues in the CDR3. V shed 8 bases, J shed 2 bases, and the junction held 6 bases outside the gene matches.

The rearrangement links TRBV18 to TRBJ2-7, with 7 bases identical to TRBD1. With V trimmed by 1 base and J by 2 bases, 2 bases remained unmatched. CDR3 size: 14 residues. In germline, CDR1 is KGHSH, CDR2 LQKENI. The CDR3 spells CASSPQGGTYEQYF. For the CDR3, the DNA is TGTGCCAGCTCACCACAAGGGGGCACCTACGAGCAGTACTTC.

The chain carries TRBV19 and TRBJ1-2; the match to TRBD1 covers 9 bases. V shed 6 bases and J 4 bases; nucleotides not matched to a gene: 12. Germline V gene sequence: CDR1 LNHDA, CDR2 SQIVND (reference sequence). The CDR3 is made up of 16 amino acids. The CDR3 sequence is CASRSDNRGRGYGYTF. The CDR3 DNA reads as TGTGCCAGTAGGAGTGACAACAGGGGGCGAGGCTATGGCTACACCTTC. The variable domain in full, completed from reference TRBV19 and TRBJ1-2, reads DGGITQSPKYLFRKEGQNVTLSCEQNLNHDAMYWYRQDPGQGLRLIYYSQIVNDFQKGDIAEGYSVSREKKESFPLTVTSAQKNPTAFYLCASRSDNRGRGYGYTFGSGTRLTVV.

CDR3 nucleotides: TGTGCCAGCAGTTTAGCGGGGCCCCCCGGGGAGCTGTTTTTT. Protein: CASSLAGPPGELFF. V is TRBV28 and J is TRBJ2-2; a weak D match, TRBD2 (6 bases). Germline assignment: CDR1 MDHEN and CDR2 SYDVKM. V was clipped by 2 bases and J by 6 bases, with 10 bases between them. The CDR3 totals 14 residues. Full variable domain (remainder filled in from reference TRBV28 and TRBJ2-2): DVKVTQSSRYLVKRTGEKVFLECVQDMDHENMFWYRQDPGLGLRLIYFSYDVKMKEKGDIPEGYSVSREKKERFSLILESASTNQTSMYLCASSLAGPPGELFFGEGSRLTVL.

The chain employs TRBV19 and TRBJ2-1; 12 nucleotides line up with TRBD1. The CDR3 extends over 22 amino acids. From germline, CDR1 is LNHDA and CDR2 SQIVND (reference sequence). V lost 7 bases to trimming and J lost 4 bases; unmatched junction nucleotides: 26. Here the CDR3 DNA reads TGTGCCAGTACCCCGAAGTCGATGGGACAGGGGGCTGCGGGCTCGCGGTACAATGAGCAGTTCTTC. Protein sequence: CASTPKSMGQGAAGSRYNEQFF.

The table lists this clone with a count of one. This rearrangement joins TRBV5-8 to TRBJ2-7; TRBD2 might be the D (5 bases). Looked up from germline, CDR1 is SGHTS and CDR2 is YDEGEE. The V gene lost 5 bases and the J gene lost 4 bases, with 10 bases spanning the gap. This CDR3 is built from 12 residues. CDR3 nucleotide sequence: TGTGCCAGCAGTACTAGATATTACGAGCAGTACTTC. It is translated as CASSTRYYEQYF.

A single count supports this clone. The chain has TRBV5-1 and TRBJ1-2, with D possibly matching TRBD1 (5 bases). V was trimmed by 7 bases and J by 2 bases, leaving 15 bases between them. There are 14 residues in the CDR3. Germline CDR1 reads SGHRS; CDR2 reads YFSETQ. The CDR3 DNA follows: TGCGCCAGCGGGTGGGGGGTGAAGAACTATGGCTACACCTTC. This translates into CASGWGVKNYGYTF.

This chain uses TRBV13 with TRBJ2-7; 8 bases match TRBD2. J lost 2 bases, V lost 3 bases, and 9 bases had no gene match. CDR1 is PRHDT, CDR2 FYEKMQ, per germline (reference sequence). The CDR3 totals 16 residues. CDR3 nucleotides: TGTGCCAGCAGCTTCCTGCGGGGGGCCTTACCCTACGAGCAGTACTTC. Translated: CASSFLRGALPYEQYF.

The V and J genes are TRBV18 and TRBJ2-1; 14 nucleotides match TRBD2. This CDR3 comprises 14 residues. Germline V gives CDR1 KGHSH, CDR2 LQKENI. With V trimmed by 3 bases and J by 8 bases, 0 bases remained unmatched. This chain's CDR3 is CASSPGLAGDEQFF. The DNA of the CDR3 is TGTGCCAGCTCACCGGGACTAGCGGGAGATGAGCAGTTCTTC.

The chain uses TRBV6-5 and TRBJ1-1; D is undetermined. V was pared by 11 bases and J by 0 bases, with 13 bases between. The CDR3 sequence is 13 residues long. CDR1 is MNHEY and CDR2 is SVGAGI in the germline V gene. This CDR3 is CAGRRTVNTEAFF. The CDR3 nucleotides are TGTGCCGGGAGGCGGACGGTGAACACTGAAGCTTTCTTT.

The chain couples TRBV28 to TRBJ2-1, with D perhaps matching TRBD2 (5 bases). V was trimmed by 3 bases and J by 0 bases, leaving 12 bases between them. The CDR3 runs to 16 residues. CDR1 MDHEN and CDR2 SYDVKM come from the germline V gene. For the CDR3, the DNA is TGTGCCAGCAGTTTTTGGCGGGCGAGCTCCTACAATGAGCAGTTCTTC. Its translation is CASSFWRASSYNEQFF.